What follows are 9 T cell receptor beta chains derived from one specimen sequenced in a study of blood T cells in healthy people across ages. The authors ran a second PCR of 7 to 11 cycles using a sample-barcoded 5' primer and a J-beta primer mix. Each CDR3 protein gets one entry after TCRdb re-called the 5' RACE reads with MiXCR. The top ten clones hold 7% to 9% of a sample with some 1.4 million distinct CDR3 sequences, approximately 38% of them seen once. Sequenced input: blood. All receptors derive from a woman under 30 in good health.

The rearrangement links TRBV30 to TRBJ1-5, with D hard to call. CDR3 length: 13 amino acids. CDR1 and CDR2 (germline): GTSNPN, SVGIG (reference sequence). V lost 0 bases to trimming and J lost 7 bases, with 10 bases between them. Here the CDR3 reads CAWSVGFGQPQHF. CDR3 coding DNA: TGTGCCTGGAGTGTGGGGTTCGGGCAGCCCCAGCATTTT.

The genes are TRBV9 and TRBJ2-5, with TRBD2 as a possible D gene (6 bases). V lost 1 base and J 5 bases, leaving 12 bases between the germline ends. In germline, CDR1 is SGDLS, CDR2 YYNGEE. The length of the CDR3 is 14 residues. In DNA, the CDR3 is TGTGCCAGCAGCGTAACTAGCTTGGGGGAGACCCAGTACTTC. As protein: CASSVTSLGETQYF.

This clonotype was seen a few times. The CDR3 nucleotides read TGCAGTGCTAGAGCGGGACACTCCTACGAGCAGTACTTC. Its translation: CSARAGHSYEQYF. The rearrangement links TRBV20-1 to TRBJ2-7; TRBD1 might be the D (6 bases). Trimming left V 1 base short and J 0 bases short, with 7 bases between. Germline CDR1 and CDR2: DFQATT and SNEGSKA (reference sequence). CDR3 size: 13 residues.

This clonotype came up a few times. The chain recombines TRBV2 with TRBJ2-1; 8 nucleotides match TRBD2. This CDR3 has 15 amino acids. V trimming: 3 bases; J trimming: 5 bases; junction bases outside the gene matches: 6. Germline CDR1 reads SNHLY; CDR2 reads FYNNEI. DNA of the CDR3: TGTGCCAGCAGTGACGGGGGGGGCTTTGACAATGAGCAGTTCTTC. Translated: CASSDGGGFDNEQFF.

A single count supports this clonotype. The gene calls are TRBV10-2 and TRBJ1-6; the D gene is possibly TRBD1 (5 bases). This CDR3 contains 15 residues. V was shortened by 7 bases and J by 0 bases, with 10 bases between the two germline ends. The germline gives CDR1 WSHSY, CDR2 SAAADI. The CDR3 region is CASMGGSSYNSPLHF. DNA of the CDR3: TGCGCCAGCATGGGGGGGAGCTCCTATAATTCACCCCTCCACTTT.

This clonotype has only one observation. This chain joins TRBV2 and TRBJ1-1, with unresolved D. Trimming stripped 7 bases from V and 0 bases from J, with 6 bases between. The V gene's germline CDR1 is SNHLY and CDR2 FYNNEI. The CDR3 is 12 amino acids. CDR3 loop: CASKKMNTEAFF. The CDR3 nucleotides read TGTGCCAGCAAGAAAATGAACACTGAAGCTTTCTTT. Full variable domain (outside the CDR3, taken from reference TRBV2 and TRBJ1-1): EPEVTQTPSHQVTQMGQEVILRCVPISNHLYFYWYRQILGQKVEFLVSFYNNEISEKSEIFDDQFSVERPDGSNFTLKIRSTKLEDSAMYFCASKKMNTEAFFGQGTRLTVV.

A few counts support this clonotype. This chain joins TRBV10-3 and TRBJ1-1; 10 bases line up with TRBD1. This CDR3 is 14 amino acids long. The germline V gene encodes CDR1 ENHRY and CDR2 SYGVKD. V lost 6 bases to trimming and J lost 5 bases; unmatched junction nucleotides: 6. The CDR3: CAIREDRGQTEAFF. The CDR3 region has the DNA TGTGCCATCAGAGAAGACAGGGGGCAGACTGAAGCTTTCTTT.

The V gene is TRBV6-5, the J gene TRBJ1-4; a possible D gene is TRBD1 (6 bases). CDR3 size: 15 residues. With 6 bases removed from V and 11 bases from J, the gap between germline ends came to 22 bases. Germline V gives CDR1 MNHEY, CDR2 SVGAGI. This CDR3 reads CASRSNREPMGKLFF. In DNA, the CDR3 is TGTGCCAGCAGGAGCAACAGGGAGCCCATGGGGAAACTGTTTTTT.

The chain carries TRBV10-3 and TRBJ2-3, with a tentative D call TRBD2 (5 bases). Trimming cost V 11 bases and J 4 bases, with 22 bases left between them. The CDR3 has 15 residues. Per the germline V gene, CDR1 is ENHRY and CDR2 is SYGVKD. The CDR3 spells CAVLGPGIGPDTQYF. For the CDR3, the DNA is TGTGCCGTATTAGGCCCGGGGATCGGTCCAGATACGCAGTATTTT.